This passage covers 9 T cell receptor beta chains from one sample sequenced in a study of shared clonotypes between healthy human individuals. Using immunoSEQ multiplex PCR, the repertoire was profiled, and TCRdb retains in-frame clones only, with some absent. This sample has hundreds of thousands of clones, with roughly 79% found just once. Sequenced input: PBMCs. These receptors were taken from a woman aged 40-49 years in good health. Some clones in this sample may be carry-over from other donors' samples.

V and J are TRBV4-2 and TRBJ2-5; 12 positions agree with TRBD2. The germline gives CDR1 LGHNA, CDR2 YNFKEQ. V was pared by 4 bases and J by 5 bases, with 8 bases of the junction left unmatched. CDR3 length: 16 amino acids. The CDR3 is CASSPNRLAGAETQYF. CDR3 bases: TGTGCCAGCAGCCCAAACCGACTAGCGGGAGCGGAGACCCAGTACTTC.

Turning to this clone: This likely reflects a read error, since a far larger clone is one base away. This chain links TRBV15 with TRBJ2-7; 10 nucleotides match TRBD2. The germline gives CDR1 LNHNV, CDR2 YYDKDF (reference sequence). This CDR3 region has 19 residues. The CDR3 region is CATSRAPTSGPIRSYEQHF. The CDR3, as DNA: TGTGCCACCAGCAGAGCCCCGACTAGCGGGCCTATCCGCTCCTACGAGCAGCACTTC.

This clone has only a few counts. The gene calls are TRBV11-2 and TRBJ2-5, with TRBD1 matching over 10 bases. CDR1 is SGHAT, CDR2 FQNNGV, per germline. V lost 5 bases, J lost 4 bases, and 10 bases stayed unmatched. The CDR3 covers 16 residues. CDR3 bases: TGTGCCAGCAGCGACAGGACAGGGGGTTTCACAGAGACCCAGTACTTC. Translated, it gives CASSDRTGGFTETQYF.

The sample holds a few counts of this clone. This sequence joins TRBV4-1 and TRBJ1-2; TRBD1 matches at 8 bases. The V segment lost 3 bases and the J segment 8 bases; nucleotides outside the gene matches: 8. Germline V CDR1 and CDR2: MGHRA, YSYEKL. The CDR3 runs 14 residues. CDR3 nucleotides: TGCGCCAGCAGCCAGCCCGGACAGGGTCGGGGCTACACCTTC. This gives the protein CASSQPGQGRGYTF.

CDR3 sequence reads: CASSPGGAVNTDTQYF. DNA for the CDR3: TGTGCCAGCAGTCCAGGCGGGGCGGTAAACACAGATACGCAGTATTTT. This chain joins TRBV25-1 and TRBJ2-3; D is possibly TRBD2 (6 bases). The CDR3 has 16 amino acids. Trimming shortened V by 5 bases and J by 2 bases, and 17 bases separated the two germline ends. Germline CDR1 and CDR2: MGHDK and SYGVNS.

The rearrangement links TRBV9 to TRBJ1-6, with D tentatively TRBD1 (5 bases). Germline lookup yields CDR1 SGDLS and CDR2 YYNGEE. With 0 bases removed from V and 10 bases from J, the gap between germline ends came to 8 bases. The CDR3 has 13 residues. CDR3 region: CASSVEGESPLHF. Here the CDR3 DNA reads TGTGCCAGCAGCGTAGAAGGGGAATCACCCCTCCACTTT.

The V and J genes are TRBV28 and TRBJ2-7, with 7 positions matching TRBD2. CDR1 is MDHEN, CDR2 SYDVKM, per germline. After removal of 7 bases from V and 1 base from J, the junction contained 7 bases not matched to a gene. The CDR3 sequence is 14 residues long. The CDR3 DNA reads as TGTGCCAGCATCGTTTCTAGCGGATCCTACGAGCAGTACTTC. This gives the protein CASIVSSGSYEQYF.

The V gene is TRBV10-3, the J gene TRBJ1-1; D might be TRBD1 (5 bases). Per germline, CDR1 ENHRY and CDR2 SYGVKD. Trimming pared 2 bases from V and 4 bases from J, leaving 11 bases between. The CDR3 spans 14 residues. The CDR3 sequence is CAISEAGQTTEAFF. CDR3 in DNA: TGTGCCATCAGTGAGGCAGGGCAGACCACTGAAGCTTTCTTT.

The chain couples TRBV13 to TRBJ1-2; D unresolved. The V end lost 4 bases, the J end lost 1 base, and 10 bases lay between the germline ends. In germline, CDR1 is PRHDT, CDR2 FYEKMQ (reference sequence). CDR3 length equals 14 residues. In DNA form, the CDR3 reads TGTGCCAGCAGCTCGCCGCCGGATAACTATGGCTACACCTTC. Its translation is CASSSPPDNYGYTF. The whole variable domain, remainder taken from reference TRBV13 and TRBJ1-2, is AAGVIQSPRHLIKEKRETATLKCYPIPRHDTVYWYQQGPGQDPQFLISFYEKMQSDKGSIPDRFSAQQFSDYHSELNMSSLELGDSALYFCASSSPPDNYGYTFGSGTRLTVV.